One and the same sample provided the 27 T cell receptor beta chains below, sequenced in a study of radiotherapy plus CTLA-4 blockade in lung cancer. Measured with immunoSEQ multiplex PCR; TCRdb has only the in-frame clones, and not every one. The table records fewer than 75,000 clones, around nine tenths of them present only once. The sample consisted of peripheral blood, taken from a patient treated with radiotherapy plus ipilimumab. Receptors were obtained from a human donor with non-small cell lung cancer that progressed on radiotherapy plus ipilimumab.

CDR3 bases: TGTGCCAGCAGTCGATCTGGGGGGACTGTTCAGCCCCAGCATTTT. Translated, it gives CASSRSGGTVQPQHF. The V and J genes are TRBV6-5 and TRBJ1-5, with D possibly matching TRBD1 (5 bases). CDR1 and CDR2 (germline): MNHEY, SVGAGI. Deletions cut 5 bases from V and 6 bases from J, with 17 bases between. CDR3 size: 15 residues.

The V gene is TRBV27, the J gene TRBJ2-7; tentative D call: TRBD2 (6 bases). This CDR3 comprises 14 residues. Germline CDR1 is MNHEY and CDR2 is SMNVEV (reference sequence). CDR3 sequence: CASSLLTRHYGQYV. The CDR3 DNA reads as TGTGCCAGCAGTTTATTGACTAGACACTACGGGCAGTACGTC.

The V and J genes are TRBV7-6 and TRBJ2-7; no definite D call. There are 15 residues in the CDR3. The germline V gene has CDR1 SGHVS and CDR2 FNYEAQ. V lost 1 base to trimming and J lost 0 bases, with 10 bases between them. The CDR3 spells CASSLVAGNSYEQYF. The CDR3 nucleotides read TGTGCCAGCAGCTTAGTGGCAGGTAACTCCTACGAGCAGTACTTC. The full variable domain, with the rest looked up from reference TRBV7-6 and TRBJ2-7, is GAGVSQSPRYKVTKRGQDVALRCDPISGHVSLYWYRQALGQGPEFLTYFNYEAQQDKSGLPNDRFSAERPEGSISTLTIQRTEQRDSAMYRCASSLVAGNSYEQYFGPGTRLTVT.

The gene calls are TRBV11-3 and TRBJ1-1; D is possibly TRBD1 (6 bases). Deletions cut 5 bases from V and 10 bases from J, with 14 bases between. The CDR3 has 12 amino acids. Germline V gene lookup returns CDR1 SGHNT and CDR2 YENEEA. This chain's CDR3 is CASSARGGAAFF. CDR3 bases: TGTGCCAGCAGCGCGAGGGGGGGTGCAGCTTTCTTT.

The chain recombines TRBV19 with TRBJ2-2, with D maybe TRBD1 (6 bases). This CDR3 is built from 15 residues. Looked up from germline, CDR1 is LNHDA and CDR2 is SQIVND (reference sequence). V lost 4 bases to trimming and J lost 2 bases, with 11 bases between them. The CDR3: CASSNAGGNTGELFF. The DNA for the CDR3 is TGTGCCAGTAGTAACGCTGGGGGCAACACCGGGGAGCTGTTTTTT.

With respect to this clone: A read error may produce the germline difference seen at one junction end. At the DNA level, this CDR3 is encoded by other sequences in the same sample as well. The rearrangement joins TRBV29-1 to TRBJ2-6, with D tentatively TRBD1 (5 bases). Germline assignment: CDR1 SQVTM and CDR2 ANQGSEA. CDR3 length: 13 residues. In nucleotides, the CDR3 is TGCAGCGTTCCCCGATCTGGGGCCAACGTTCTGACTTTC. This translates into CSVPRSGANVLTF.

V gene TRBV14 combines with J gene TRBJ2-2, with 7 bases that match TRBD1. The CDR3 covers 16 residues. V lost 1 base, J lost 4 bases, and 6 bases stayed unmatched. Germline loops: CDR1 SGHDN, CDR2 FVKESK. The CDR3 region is CASSQVGTESTGELFF. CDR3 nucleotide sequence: TGTGCCAGCAGCCAAGTAGGGACAGAGAGCACCGGGGAGCTGTTTTTT. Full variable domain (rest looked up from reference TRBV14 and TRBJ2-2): EAGVTQFPSHSVIEKGQTVTLRCDPISGHDNLYWYRRVMGKEIKFLLHFVKESKQDESGMPNNRFLAERTGGTYSTLKVQPAELEDSGVYFCASSQVGTESTGELFFGEGSRLTVL.

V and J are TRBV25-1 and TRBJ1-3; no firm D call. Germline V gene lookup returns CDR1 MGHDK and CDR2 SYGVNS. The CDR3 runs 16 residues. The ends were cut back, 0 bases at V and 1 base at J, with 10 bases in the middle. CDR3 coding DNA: TGTGCCAGCAGTGAATATCTGGCTAGTTCTGGAAACACCATATATTTT. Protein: CASSEYLASSGNTIYF.

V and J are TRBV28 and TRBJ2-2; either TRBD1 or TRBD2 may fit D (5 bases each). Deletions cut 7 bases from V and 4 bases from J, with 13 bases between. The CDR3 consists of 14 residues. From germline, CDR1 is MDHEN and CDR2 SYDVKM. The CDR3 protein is CASKDGGSTGELFF. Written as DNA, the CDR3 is TGTGCCAGCAAAGATGGGGGAAGCACCGGGGAGCTGTTTTTT. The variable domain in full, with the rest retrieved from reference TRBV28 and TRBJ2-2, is DVKVTQSSRYLVKRTGEKVFLECVQDMDHENMFWYRQDPGLGLRLIYFSYDVKMKEKGDIPEGYSVSREKKERFSLILESASTNQTSMYLCASKDGGSTGELFFGEGSRLTVL.

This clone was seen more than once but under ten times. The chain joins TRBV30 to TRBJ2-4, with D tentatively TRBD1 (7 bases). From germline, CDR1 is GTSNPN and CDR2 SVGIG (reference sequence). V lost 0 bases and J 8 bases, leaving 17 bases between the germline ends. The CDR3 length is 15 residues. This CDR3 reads CAWSVLRQGGYIQYF. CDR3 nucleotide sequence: TGTGCCTGGAGTGTACTGCGACAGGGAGGATACATTCAGTACTTC.

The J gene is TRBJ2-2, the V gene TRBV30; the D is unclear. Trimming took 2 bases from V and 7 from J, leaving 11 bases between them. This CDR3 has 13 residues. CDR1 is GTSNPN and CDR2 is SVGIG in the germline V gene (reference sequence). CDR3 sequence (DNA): TGTGCCTGGAGTCCCACTTTGGTCGGGGAGCTGTTTTTT. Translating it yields CAWSPTLVGELFF.

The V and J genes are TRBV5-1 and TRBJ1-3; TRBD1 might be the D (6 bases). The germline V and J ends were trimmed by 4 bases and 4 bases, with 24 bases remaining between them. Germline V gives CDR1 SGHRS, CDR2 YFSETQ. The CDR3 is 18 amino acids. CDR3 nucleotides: TGCGCCAGCAGCCAAATAACACCACAGGGCCGGGACGGAAACACCATATATTTT. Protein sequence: CASSQITPQGRDGNTIYF.

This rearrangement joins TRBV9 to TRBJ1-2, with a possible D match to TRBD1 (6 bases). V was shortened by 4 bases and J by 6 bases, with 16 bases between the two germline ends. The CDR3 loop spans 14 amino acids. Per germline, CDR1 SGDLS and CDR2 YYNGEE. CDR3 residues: CASSPAVTGNGYTF. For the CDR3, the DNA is TGTGCCAGCAGCCCGGCGGTTACAGGGAATGGCTACACCTTC.

The CDR3 bases are TGTGCCATCAGGGGGACAGGGGACAATACTGAAGCTTTCTTT. This sequence encodes CAIRGTGDNTEAFF. This chain uses TRBV10-3 with TRBJ1-1; 10 bases agree with TRBD1. With V trimmed by 6 bases and J by 5 bases, 6 bases remained unmatched. The CDR3 has 14 residues. Looked up from germline, CDR1 is ENHRY and CDR2 is SYGVKD.

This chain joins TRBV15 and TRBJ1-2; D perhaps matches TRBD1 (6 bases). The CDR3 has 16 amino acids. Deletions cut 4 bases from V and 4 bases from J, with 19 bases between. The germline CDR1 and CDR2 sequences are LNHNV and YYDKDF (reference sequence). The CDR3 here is CATSITGGRDFYGYTF. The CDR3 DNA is TGTGCCACCAGCATTACCGGGGGGCGCGATTTCTATGGCTACACCTTC.

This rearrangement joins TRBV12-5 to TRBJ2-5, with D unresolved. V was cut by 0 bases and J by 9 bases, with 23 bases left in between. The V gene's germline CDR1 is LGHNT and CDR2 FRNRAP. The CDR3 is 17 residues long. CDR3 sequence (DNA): TGTGCTAGTGGTTTGGTAAGAAGCTCACCGCCTAATAAGTCCCAGTACTTC. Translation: CASGLVRSSPPNKSQYF.

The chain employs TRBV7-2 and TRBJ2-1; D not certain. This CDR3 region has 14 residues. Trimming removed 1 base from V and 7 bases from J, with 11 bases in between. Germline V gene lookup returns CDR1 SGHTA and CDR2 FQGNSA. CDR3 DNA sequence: TGTGCCAGCAGCTTAGATAGCAACGCGAATGAGCAGTTCTTC. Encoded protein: CASSLDSNANEQFF.

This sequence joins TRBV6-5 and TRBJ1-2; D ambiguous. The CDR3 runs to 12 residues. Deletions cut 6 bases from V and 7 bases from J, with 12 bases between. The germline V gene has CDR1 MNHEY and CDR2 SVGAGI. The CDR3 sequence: CASSPTNGGYTF. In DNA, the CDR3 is TGTGCCAGCAGCCCGACCAACGGTGGCTACACCTTC.

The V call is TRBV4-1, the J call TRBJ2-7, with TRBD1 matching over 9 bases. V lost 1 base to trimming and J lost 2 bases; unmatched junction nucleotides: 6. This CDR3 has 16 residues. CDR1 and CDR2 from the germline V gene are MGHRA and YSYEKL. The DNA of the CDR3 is TGCGCCAGCAGCCAAGTCCAGACAGGGGGTACCTACGAGCAGTACTTC. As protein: CASSQVQTGGTYEQYF.

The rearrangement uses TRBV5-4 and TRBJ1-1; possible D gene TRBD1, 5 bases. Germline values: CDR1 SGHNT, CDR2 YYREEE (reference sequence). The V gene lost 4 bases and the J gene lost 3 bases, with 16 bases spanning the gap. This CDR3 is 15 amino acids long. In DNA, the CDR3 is TGTGCCAGCAGCCTTGTCGGTAGGGGCTACACTGAAGCTTTCTTT. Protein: CASSLVGRGYTEAFF.

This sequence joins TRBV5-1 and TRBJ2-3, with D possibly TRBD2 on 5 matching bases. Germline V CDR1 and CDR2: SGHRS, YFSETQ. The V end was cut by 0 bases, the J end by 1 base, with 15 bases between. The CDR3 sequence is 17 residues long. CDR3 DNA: TGCGCCAGCAGCTTGGAAGGGCGGGCCCCAGGCACAGATACGCAGTATTTT. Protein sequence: CASSLEGRAPGTDTQYF.

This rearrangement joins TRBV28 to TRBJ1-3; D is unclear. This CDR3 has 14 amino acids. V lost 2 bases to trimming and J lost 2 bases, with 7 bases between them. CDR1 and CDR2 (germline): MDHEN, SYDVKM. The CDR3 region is CASSLGMTGNTIYF. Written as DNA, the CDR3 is TGTGCCAGCAGTTTAGGCATGACTGGAAACACCATATATTTT.

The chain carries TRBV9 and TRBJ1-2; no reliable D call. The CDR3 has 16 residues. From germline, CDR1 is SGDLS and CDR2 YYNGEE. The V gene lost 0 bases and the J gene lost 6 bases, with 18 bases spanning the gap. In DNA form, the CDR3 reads TGTGCCAGCAGCGTAGATGGGGTTCTGTCCCTGAATGGCTACACCTTC. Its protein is CASSVDGVLSLNGYTF.

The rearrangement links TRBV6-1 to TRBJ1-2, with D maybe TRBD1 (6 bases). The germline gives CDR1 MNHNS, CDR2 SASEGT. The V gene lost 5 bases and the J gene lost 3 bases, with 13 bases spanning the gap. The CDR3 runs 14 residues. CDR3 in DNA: TGTGCCAGCAGTTCTCTACAGGGACACTATGGCTACACCTTC. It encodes CASSSLQGHYGYTF.

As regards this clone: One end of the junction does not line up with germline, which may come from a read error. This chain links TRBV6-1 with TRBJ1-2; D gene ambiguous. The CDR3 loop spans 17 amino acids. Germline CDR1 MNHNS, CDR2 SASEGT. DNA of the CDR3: TGTGCCATCAGTGAGACGCTACTTCCCGGCCGGGTGGATGGCTACACCTTC. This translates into CAISETLLPGRVDGYTF.

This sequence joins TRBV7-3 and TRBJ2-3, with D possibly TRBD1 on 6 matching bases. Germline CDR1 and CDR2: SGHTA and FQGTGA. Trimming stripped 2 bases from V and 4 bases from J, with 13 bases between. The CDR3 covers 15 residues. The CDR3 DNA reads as TGTGCCAGCAGCTTAGGGCAGGGGTCATCAGATACGCAGTATTTT. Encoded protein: CASSLGQGSSDTQYF.

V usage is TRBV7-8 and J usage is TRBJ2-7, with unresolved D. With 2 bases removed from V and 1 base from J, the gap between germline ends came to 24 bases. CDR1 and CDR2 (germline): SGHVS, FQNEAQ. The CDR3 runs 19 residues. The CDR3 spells CASSLLTHSDGKSSYEQYF. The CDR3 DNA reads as TGTGCCAGCAGCTTACTTACTCACTCGGACGGTAAATCGTCCTACGAGCAGTACTTC.